A selection of T cell receptor beta chains follows, all from one sample in a study of blood T cell repertoires in COVID-19. The method was immunoSEQ multiplex PCR; TCRdb's version includes in-frame clones alone and lacks a portion of them. The table lists about 170,000 clones, roughly 87% of them singletons, with roughly 1.6% in the top ten. The source material was peripheral blood. These receptors originate from a woman aged 50 to 65 with acute or convalescent COVID-19. Both conserved end residues are part of each CDR3. Fields, in order: V gene, clone size, J gene, D gene, CDR3 protein, CDR3 DNA. A D gene is named only where the DNA matches it firmly. For some rows the clone size is stated as once, few or many, or as a class when expanded; others skip it.

TRBV19,once,TRBJ2-7,TRBD1,CASSITGEYEQYF,TGTGCCAGTAGTATCACAGGGGAGTACGAGCAGTACTTC
TRBV6-5,-,TRBJ1-1,-,CASIPPRGTEAFF,TGTGCCAGCATTCCGCCCCGCGGAACTGAAGCTTTCTTT
TRBV9,-,TRBJ2-3,TRBD2,CASSAGGGDTQYF,TGTGCCAGCAGCGCGGGCGGGGGGGATACGCAGTATTTT
TRBV7-9,few,TRBJ1-1,TRBD1,CASSSPNRGAFF,TGTGCCAGCAGCTCGCCAAACAGGGGAGCTTTCTTT
TRBV5-1,-,TRBJ2-6,TRBD2,CASGLSIAGGANVLTF,TGCGCCAGCGGATTGAGTATAGCGGGTGGGGCCAACGTCCTGACTTTC
TRBV7-8,-,TRBJ2-3,-,CASSPSVSTDTQYF,TGTGCCAGCAGCCCTTCTGTTAGCACAGATACGCAGTATTTT
TRBV6-5,once,TRBJ2-7,-,CASSYTGDSSYEQYF,TGTGCCAGCAGTTACACGGGGGACAGCTCCTACGAGCAGTACTTC
TRBV5-6,few,TRBJ2-1,-,CASTYRGGGKYNEQFF,TGTGCCAGCACCTACAGGGGTGGCGGGAAATACAATGAGCAGTTCTTC
TRBV30,-,TRBJ1-4,-,CAHQGTANEKLFF,TGTGCCCACCAGGGTACGGCTAATGAAAAACTGTTTTTT
TRBV30,-,TRBJ1-4,TRBD1,CAWSSYRGLVEKLFF,TGTGCCTGGAGTTCCTACAGGGGATTGGTTGAAAAACTGTTTTTT
TRBV30,-,TRBJ2-5,TRBD2,CAWSKGLAPKGETQYF,TGTGCCTGGAGTAAGGGACTAGCGCCGAAGGGAGAGACCCAGTACTTC
TRBV6-6,-,TRBJ1-2,TRBD1,CASSFQGAGYGYTF,TGTGCCAGCAGTTTTCAGGGGGCGGGCTATGGCTACACCTTC